These T cell receptor beta chains were read from a single sample in a study of Ad26.COV2.S vaccination and SARS-CoV-2 variants. TCRdb keeps only in-frame clones here, not all; method: immunoSEQ multiplex PCR. This table has hundreds of thousands of clones, roughly 90% appearing once. Source: peripheral blood, taken in a trial of Ad26.COV2.S vaccine versus placebo. The receptors shown here come from a person between 18 and 60 years old who received the Ad26.COV2.S COVID-19 vaccine or a placebo. The CDR3 runs from the conserved cysteine through the conserved F or W. The order of the fields is D gene, clone size, V gene, J gene, CDR3 length, CDR3 protein, CDR3 DNA. A D gene is named only where the DNA matches it firmly. Not all rows give a size; the values are once, few, many and, for expanded clones, a class.

NA	NA	TRBV6-4	TRBJ1-1	13	CASSLQANTEAFF	TGTGCCAGCAGTCTACAAGCGAACACTGAAGCTTTCTTT
TRBD1	once	TRBV30	TRBJ1-2	14	CAWSVTGQGSGYTF	TGTGCCTGGAGTGTAACGGGACAGGGTTCTGGCTACACCTTC
TRBD1	once	TRBV19	TRBJ2-1	15	CASSTTGGAGSEQFF	TGTGCCAGTAGTACCACAGGGGGCGCGGGGAGTGAGCAGTTCTTC
NA	NA	TRBV2	TRBJ2-3	14	CASSLAESTDTQYF	TGTGCCAGCAGTCTGGCGGAGAGCACAGATACGCAGTATTTT
NA	once	TRBV5-1	TRBJ1-2	12	CASSWGAYGYTF	TGCGCCAGCAGCTGGGGGGCCTATGGCTACACCTTC
TRBD1	few	TRBV7-3	TRBJ2-1	15	CASRQTGSSYNEQFF	TGTGCCAGCAGACAGACAGGGAGCTCCTACAATGAGCAGTTCTTC
TRBD1	NA	TRBV10-3	TRBJ1-1	16	CATQGLKQGSNTEAFF	TGTGCCACACAGGGGTTGAAGCAGGGGTCGAACACTGAAGCTTTCTTT
NA	NA	TRBV20-1	TRBJ2-5	13	CSASRQGQETQYF	TGCAGTGCTAGTCGTCAGGGACAAGAGACCCAGTACTTC
NA	NA	TRBV24-1	TRBJ1-1	13	CATSDPGLTEAFF	TGTGCCACCAGTGATCCAGGTTTAACTGAAGCTTTCTTT
NA	few	TRBV7-2	TRBJ1-1	15	CASSLNGGRNTEAFF	TGTGCCAGCAGCTTAAATGGGGGAAGAAACACTGAAGCTTTCTTT
NA	NA	TRBV5-6	TRBJ2-7	14	CASSPMGGAYEQYF	TGTGCCAGCAGCCCGATGGGGGGTGCCTACGAGCAGTACTTC
NA	once	TRBV7-9	TRBJ2-7	15	CASSPESMVNYEQYF	TGTGCCAGCAGCCCCGAATCTATGGTGAACTACGAGCAGTACTTC
TRBD2	NA	TRBV6-5	TRBJ2-1	16	CASSSRTSGGRNEQFF	TGTGCCAGCAGTTCCCGGACTAGCGGGGGACGGAATGAGCAGTTCTTC
TRBD1	NA	TRBV9	TRBJ2-7	16	CASSADYSGTGDEQYF	TGTGCCAGCAGCGCCGACTATTCCGGGACAGGGGACGAGCAGTACTTC
NA	NA	TRBV11-1	TRBJ2-5	16	CASRRGPGQTQETQYF	TGTGCCAGCAGGCGCGGGCCCGGACAGACCCAAGAGACCCAGTACTTC
NA	NA	TRBV18	TRBJ2-1	15	CASSPGQAPYNEQFF	TGTGCCAGCTCACCAGGGCAGGCCCCCTACAATGAGCAGTTCTTC
NA	few	TRBV7-9	TRBJ1-3	13	CASSLRRGNTIYF	TGTGCCAGCAGCTTACGGAGAGGAAACACCATATATTTT
NA	NA	TRBV7-6	TRBJ2-2	12	CASSQGYGELFF	TGTGCCAGCAGCCAGGGGTACGGGGAGCTGTTTTTT
NA	once	TRBV12-3/TRBV12-4	TRBJ1-1	11	CASSMYTEAFF	TGTGCCAGCAGCATGTACACTGAAGCTTTCTTT
TRBD1	NA	TRBV19	TRBJ1-4	15	CASSLTDRAWEKLFF	TGTGCCAGTAGTCTGACGGACAGGGCATGGGAAAAACTGTTTTTT
NA	NA	TRBV6-5	TRBJ1-2	11	CASRQPHGYTF	TGTGCCAGCAGACAGCCCCATGGCTACACCTTC
NA	NA	TRBV14	TRBJ2-3	12	CASSLDTDTQYF	TGTGCCAGCAGCCTCGACACAGATACGCAGTATTTT
NA	NA	TRBV19	TRBJ1-1	9	CASSPEAFF	TGTGCCAGTAGCCCTGAAGCTTTCTTT